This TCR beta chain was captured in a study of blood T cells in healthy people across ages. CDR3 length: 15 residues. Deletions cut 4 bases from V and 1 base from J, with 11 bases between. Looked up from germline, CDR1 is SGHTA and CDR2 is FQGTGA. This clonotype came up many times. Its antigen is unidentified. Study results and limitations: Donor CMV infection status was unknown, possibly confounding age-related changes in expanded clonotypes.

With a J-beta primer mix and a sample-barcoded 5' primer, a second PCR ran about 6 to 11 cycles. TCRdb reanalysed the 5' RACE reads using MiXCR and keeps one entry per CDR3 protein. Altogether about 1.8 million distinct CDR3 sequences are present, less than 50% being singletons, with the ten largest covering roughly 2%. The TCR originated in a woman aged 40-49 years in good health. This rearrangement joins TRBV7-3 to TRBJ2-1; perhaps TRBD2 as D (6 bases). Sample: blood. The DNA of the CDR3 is TGTGCCAGCAGCTCGGGACTCAGTTCCTACAATGAGCAGTTCTTC. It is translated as CASSSGLSSYNEQFF.